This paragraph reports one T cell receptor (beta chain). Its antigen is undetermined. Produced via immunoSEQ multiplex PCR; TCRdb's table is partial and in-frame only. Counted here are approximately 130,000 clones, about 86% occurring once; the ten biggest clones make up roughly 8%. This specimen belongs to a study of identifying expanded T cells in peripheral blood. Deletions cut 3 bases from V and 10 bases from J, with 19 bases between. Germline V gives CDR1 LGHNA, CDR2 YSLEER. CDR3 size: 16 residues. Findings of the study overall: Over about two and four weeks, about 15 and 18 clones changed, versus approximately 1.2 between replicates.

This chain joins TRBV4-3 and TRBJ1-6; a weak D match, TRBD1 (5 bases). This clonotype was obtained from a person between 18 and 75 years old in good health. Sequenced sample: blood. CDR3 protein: CASSHFPPGPESPLHF. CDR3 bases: TGCGCCAGCAGCCACTTCCCCCCGGGACCCGAGTCACCCCTCCACTTT.